This T cell receptor beta chain was sequenced for a study of T cell changes during pregnancy in multiple sclerosis. The V gene end was trimmed by 3 bases and the J gene end by 2 bases; junction bases not matched to a gene: 5. CDR3 length: 17 residues. CDR1 is MDHEN, CDR2 SYDVKM, per germline. Clones were sequenced by immunoSEQ multiplex PCR, and TCRdb holds only the in-frame ones, with some missing. Among about 60,000 clones listed, just over 90% were seen once. The gene calls are TRBV28 and TRBJ2-7; 15 bases fit TRBD2. This TCR was recovered from a female donor with multiple sclerosis, enrolled in a pregnancy study. Sequencing used peripheral blood, obtained after pregnancy. CDR3 sequence: CASSFRTSGRAPYEQYF. The DNA of the CDR3 is TGTGCCAGCAGTTTTCGGACTAGCGGGAGGGCCCCCTACGAGCAGTACTTC.